This T cell receptor beta chain comes out of a study of shared clonotypes between healthy human individuals (dated by TCRdb to the early 2020s). About the full investigation: Three men and two women, aged 18 to 49 years, made up the cohort. For each donor, three plates each were used for CD4 naive and CD4 memory, two plates were used for CD8 naive, and one plate was used for CD8 memory. The study deeply sequenced blood TCR repertoires of five healthy adults to estimate repertoire size and the extent of clonotype sharing between individuals. To increase sequencing depth and limit assay-specific biases, different laboratories used diverse techniques to prepare libraries and sequence TCR repertoires. Leukapheresis yielded between about 0.8 and 9.5 billion PBMCs per donor.

Healthy HIV-negative adults with no recently reported acute infections or vaccinations were included as donors. Every donor was a Caucasian adult residing in Nashville, Tennessee, USA. CD4+ T cells were enriched through magnetic negative selection, after which naive cells were positively selected on CD45RA and the remaining negative fraction served as the memory subset. Blood was obtained by leukapheresis, after which PBMCs were separated by Ficoll-Histopaque density gradient centrifugation and cryopreserved in liquid nitrogen vapor phase. Purity and quantity of every magnetically sorted T cell population were checked by analytical flow cytometry. From each sorted fraction, genomic DNA was isolated and quantified by UV absorbance on a Nanodrop 2000c. On this clone: Its antigen has not been determined. No base quality information exists; no much larger clone differs at one position.

Using the deep immunoSEQ assay, TCR CDR3 regions were amplified from genomic DNA by multiplex PCR. For each cell subset, the extracted genomic DNA was distributed evenly across all wells of several immunoSEQ 96-well plates, and each plate served as one replicate. Each replicate PCR for sorted subsets received 150 to 250 ng genomic DNA, equal to about 30,000 T cell genomes. Purified libraries were measured with a Qubit 3.0 fluorometer, size-checked on a Bioanalyzer 2100, and measured again with the KAPA Library Quantification kit. Each immunoSEQ 96-well plate was sequenced on its own single-read 150-cycle Illumina NextSeq 550 flow cell. The authors' analysis ran thus. Because the immunoSEQ output held only junctional sequences and lacked quality scores, the filtering could not match the filtering applied to full-length reads. To assign V/J genes and CDR3, sequences were annotated using PyIR, a Python wrapper for IgBLAST v1.9, with IMGT germline references. Reads were removed for weak V/J assignments (E-value above 1e-6), missing CDR3, stop codons, out-of-frame junctions, or ambiguous translated residues. V3J clonotypes were defined by identical inferred V gene, J gene, and CDR3 amino acid sequence. To compute the percentage overlap between repertoires, the number of shared unique clonotypes was divided by the size of the smaller repertoire. Three approaches were used to assess repertoire richness: RTK rarefaction, the Chao1 estimator, and Recon v2.1 estimates of unobserved clonotypes. Generation probabilities were computed with OLGA for all TCRbeta clonotypes obtained by the gDNA method from a handful of donors. In its TCRdb copy, this immuneACCESS table keeps in-frame sequences only and misses some clones. Where compared with another copy, unresolved V genes explain less than half of these, and the others have no known cause. That table supplies the V and J calls and clone size; D and trimming were determined from the DNA. The sample table contains a few million clones; only one count was recorded for more than 90% of them. Roughly 0.13% of the sample belongs to the ten largest clones.

Its CDR3 holds 19 amino acids, cysteine through phenylalanine. The DNA shown is the 57-base CDR3, in frame from base 1. General conclusions and limits of the study: Across a handful of donors, roughly 5% of naive CD4, around 3.3% of naive CD8, under 2.5% of memory CD4, and 0.3% to 0.45% of memory CD8 clonotypes were shared. Estimated clonotype richness was generally larger for naive than for memory subsets. Pairwise subsampling led to the expectation that sequencing depth would affect the degree of clonotype sharing among donors. Sampling was limited to blood, and TCR repertoires in tissue likely differ from TCR repertoires in blood. Because the study included a small number of donors, the genetic and exposure-history diversity represented was limited. Higher generation probabilities were observed for clonotypes shared by all four sorted-subset donors than for non-shared clonotypes. Incomplete sequencing was indicated by rarefaction of sorted-subset datasets, despite the large sequencing depth.

This sequence originates from a man younger than 30 in good health. The chain was built from TRBV21-1 and TRBJ2-1; TRBD2 is taken as the D call from the table, unchecked against the DNA. TRBV21-1 is listed as a pseudogene. The sequencing sample was made of naive CD4+ T cells sorted from blood. The sample's cell subset or site label is to be understood as: CD45RA+ positively selected. The CDR3 has the sequence CASSKGGHSSGRTSNEQFF. The sequence in DNA is TGTGCCAGCAGCAAAGGGGGCCATTCTAGCGGGAGGACCTCCAATGAGCAGTTCTTC.